Many counts were recorded for the clone carrying this T cell receptor beta chain. The antigen is not known. The sample belongs to a study of early T cells in non-severe SARS-CoV-2 infection. The overall study: Chains stayed unpaired after sequencing of bulk RNA from unsorted whole blood. General study findings and limits: Anti-spike CD8 responses were favored by VDJdb matching, which missed private and CD4 specificities.

Each single cDNA molecule received a unique molecular identifier. A single record per CDR3 protein comes from TCRdb applying MiXCR to the 5' RACE reads. The table includes about 61,000 distinct CDR3 sequences, 10% to 11% detected once. The CDR3 totals 20 residues. V dropped 5 bases and J dropped 2 bases, with 30 bases sitting between them. CDR1 is LGHNT and CDR2 is FRNRAP in the germline V gene. The receptor was isolated from an adult who was a healthcare worker with PCR-confirmed SARS-CoV-2 infection or an uninfected control (not recorded which). The sample was whole blood. This sequence joins TRBV12-5 and TRBJ1-1, with D tentatively TRBD1 (5 bases). CDR3 bases: TGTGCTAGTGGTCTCGGGTCGGACATAGAGGGATATCCCGAAAACACTGAAGCTTTCTTT. Protein sequence: CASGLGSDIEGYPENTEAFF.